This is a list of T cell receptor beta chains from one sample in a study of cytomegalovirus exposure and HLA in healthy donors. This table comes from immunoSEQ multiplex PCR, and its TCRdb copy is limited to in-frame clones, with some not included. The data show about 200,000 clones, with approximately 78% seen just once and roughly 2.5% held by the top ten. The sequencing input was PBMCs. The receptors come from a woman aged 40 to 55 in good health and CMV-seronegative. Each CDR3 is given with its conserved first and last residue. Each record gives: J gene, clone size, V gene, D gene, CDR3 DNA, CDR3 protein. A D gene is named only where the DNA matches it firmly. Size values are once, few and many counts, or a class for expanded clones, and some rows have none.

J gene: TRBJ2-1; clone size: .; V gene: TRBV19; D gene: TRBD1; CDR3 DNA: TGTGCCAGTAGTATCCACAGGGGCCCATACAATGAGCAGTTCTTC; CDR3 protein: CASSIHRGPYNEQFF
J gene: TRBJ2-1; clone size: few; V gene: TRBV10-2; D gene: .; CDR3 DNA: TGCGCCAGCAGTGTGGGAGGAAAGAATGAGCAGTTCTTC; CDR3 protein: CASSVGGKNEQFF
J gene: TRBJ1-1; clone size: .; V gene: TRBV6-5; D gene: .; CDR3 DNA: TGTGCCAGCAGCCGTTTGGAGGGTAACACTGAAGCTTTCTTT; CDR3 protein: CASSRLEGNTEAFF
J gene: TRBJ1-1; clone size: .; V gene: TRBV7-3; D gene: .; CDR3 DNA: TGTGCCAGCAGCTTCCACGGGGGGAGGGACACTGAAGCTTTCTTT; CDR3 protein: CASSFHGGRDTEAFF
J gene: TRBJ1-2; clone size: .; V gene: TRBV29-1; D gene: .; CDR3 DNA: TGCAGCGTTGAAGGCCTAGAAGGAATTGACTACACCTTC; CDR3 protein: CSVEGLEGIDYTF
J gene: TRBJ2-2; clone size: .; V gene: TRBV7-9; D gene: TRBD2; CDR3 DNA: TGTGCCAGCAGCGCCGGTATGGCGGGAGCTAACACCGGGGAGCTGTTTTTT; CDR3 protein: CASSAGMAGANTGELFF
J gene: TRBJ2-5; clone size: .; V gene: TRBV5-4; D gene: .; CDR3 DNA: TGTGCCAGCAGCCTCCAAGAGACCCAGTACTTC; CDR3 protein: CASSLQETQYF
J gene: TRBJ2-7; clone size: .; V gene: TRBV10-1; D gene: TRBD2; CDR3 DNA: TGCGCCAGCAGTGAGTCCCTAGCGGGAGCTTACGAGCAGTACTTC; CDR3 protein: CASSESLAGAYEQYF
J gene: TRBJ2-1; clone size: .; V gene: TRBV5-1; D gene: TRBD2; CDR3 DNA: TGCGCCAGCAGCTTGGGTAGCGGGTGGCGTGGTGAGCAGTTCTTC; CDR3 protein: CASSLGSGWRGEQFF
J gene: TRBJ1-4; clone size: .; V gene: TRBV7-9; D gene: TRBD1; CDR3 DNA: TGTGCCAGCATGCGACAGGGGGAAACTAATGAAAAACTGTTTTTT; CDR3 protein: CASMRQGETNEKLFF
J gene: TRBJ1-5; clone size: once; V gene: TRBV27; D gene: .; CDR3 DNA: TGTGCCAGCAGTTTTTTGGGGCAGGGCAATCAGCCCCAGCATTTT; CDR3 protein: CASSFLGQGNQPQHF
J gene: TRBJ1-5; clone size: .; V gene: TRBV19; D gene: .; CDR3 DNA: TGTGCCAGCCGACTAGGAGGTCAGCCCCAGCATTTT; CDR3 protein: CASRLGGQPQHF